These 27 T cell receptor beta chains share one sample of origin, sequenced in a study of technical replicates of blood from a handful of donors. Assay: immunoSEQ multiplex PCR; the TCRdb copy retains only in-frame clones and omits some. This sample has about 82,000 clones, with roughly 95% found just once. Sample: T cells isolated from PBMCs. All receptors derive from a human donor in good health.

The rearrangement uses TRBV4-3 and TRBJ2-2; D possibly corresponds to TRBD2 (5 bases). Between the trimmed V and J ends, which lost 0 bases and 0 bases, there was a span of 8 bases. This CDR3 region has 16 residues. The germline gives CDR1 LGHNA, CDR2 YSLEER. CDR3 sequence (DNA): TGCGCCAGCAGCCAAGATCCGGGATCGAACACCGGGGAGCTGTTTTTT. Protein: CASSQDPGSNTGELFF.

The J gene is TRBJ2-7, the V gene TRBV7-6; the D is unclear. The CDR3 has 13 amino acids. The V gene's germline CDR1 is SGHVS and CDR2 FNYEAQ. The ends were cut back, 5 bases at V and 2 bases at J, with 10 bases in the middle. CDR3 in amino acids: CASSPSRTYEQYF. Written as DNA, the CDR3 is TGTGCCAGCAGCCCTAGTCGCACCTACGAGCAGTACTTC.

V and J are TRBV27 and TRBJ2-1, with TRBD1 identical over 8 bases. This CDR3 has 16 residues. Germline V gene lookup returns CDR1 MNHEY and CDR2 SMNVEV (reference sequence). With 2 bases clipped from V and 6 bases from J, the junction kept 9 bases outside the gene matches. The CDR3 loop reads CASSLMFRGRSNEQFF. The CDR3 coding sequence is TGTGCCAGCAGTTTAATGTTCAGGGGGCGCAGCAATGAGCAGTTCTTC.

CDR3 sequence: CASKSLGADEQYF. CDR3 in DNA: TGTGCCAGCAAGTCCCTGGGGGCTGACGAGCAGTACTTC. This sequence joins TRBV6-1 and TRBJ2-7; D is possibly TRBD1 (6 bases). The ends were cut back, 7 bases at V and 5 bases at J, with 15 bases in the middle. Looked up from germline, CDR1 is MNHNS and CDR2 is SASEGT. CDR3 length: 13 amino acids.

This sequence joins TRBV19 and TRBJ2-3; TRBD2 aligns across 15 bases. V dropped 3 bases and J dropped 5; count of bases not matched to a gene: 6. Germline-derived CDR1 and CDR2 are LNHDA and SQIVND (reference sequence). CDR3 length: 17 residues. CDR3 sequence: CASSISVGLAGGDTQYF. In DNA, the CDR3 is TGTGCCAGTAGTATCTCTGTGGGACTAGCGGGAGGAGATACGCAGTATTTT.

V usage is TRBV28 and J usage is TRBJ1-3, with a possible D match to TRBD1 (6 bases). This CDR3 comprises 15 residues. V was clipped by 2 bases and J by 7 bases, with 15 bases between them. From germline, CDR1 is MDHEN and CDR2 SYDVKM. The CDR3 protein is CASSLPGHLGNTIYF. CDR3 nucleotides: TGTGCCAGCAGTTTACCGGGACACCTGGGGAACACCATATATTTT.

The J gene is TRBJ1-2, the V gene TRBV27; 8 bases are shared with TRBD1. This CDR3 has 13 amino acids. The germline gives CDR1 MNHEY, CDR2 SMNVEV (reference sequence). Germline trimming cut 5 bases from V and 7 bases from J; bases unmatched to any gene: 6. The CDR3 region is CASSLDRDAGYTF. CDR3 in DNA: TGTGCCAGCAGTCTGGACAGGGACGCTGGCTACACCTTC.

This chain links TRBV2 with TRBJ2-7, with D possibly matching TRBD1 (6 bases). CDR1 is SNHLY and CDR2 is FYNNEI in the germline V gene. V shed 6 bases and J shed 0 bases, with 9 bases lying between them. CDR3 length equals 13 residues. The CDR3 loop reads CASRRTDSYEQYF. CDR3 bases: TGTGCCAGCAGAAGGACAGACTCCTACGAGCAGTACTTC.

The rearrangement joins TRBV6-1 to TRBJ2-3; 9 bases are shared with TRBD2. Trimming removed 4 bases from V and 7 bases from J; junction bases left unmatched: 6. Germline V gene sequence: CDR1 MNHNS, CDR2 SASEGT. This CDR3 comprises 14 residues. CDR3 nucleotides: TGTGCCAGCAGTGGGGCGGGAGGGGTAAATACGCAGTATTTT. It is translated as CASSGAGGVNTQYF.

The rearrangement joins TRBV4-2 to TRBJ1-1, with 8 bases that match TRBD1. V dropped 2 bases and J dropped 3; count of bases not matched to a gene: 2. The CDR3 has 14 residues. Per germline, CDR1 LGHNA and CDR2 YNFKEQ. The CDR3 sequence: CASSQTGGDTEAFF. The CDR3 bases are TGTGCCAGCAGCCAAACAGGGGGGGACACTGAAGCTTTCTTT.

This clone was recorded once. The chain uses TRBV5-6 and TRBJ1-2; a possible D gene is TRBD1 (5 bases). Trimming took 4 bases from V and 8 from J, leaving 12 bases between them. The CDR3 sequence is 12 residues long. CDR1 SGHDT and CDR2 YYEEEE come from the germline V gene. CDR3 DNA: TGTGCCAGCAGCCTACAGGATCGGGGCTACACCTTC. Its translation is CASSLQDRGYTF.

The chain carries TRBV4-1 and TRBJ2-5; perhaps TRBD1 as D (5 bases). The CDR3 has 15 residues. The V gene's germline CDR1 is MGHRA and CDR2 YSYEKL. The V and J ends lost 0 bases and 4 bases respectively, with 12 bases between them. The CDR3 DNA follows: TGCGCCAGCAGCCAAGATCTCTCAGGGCCAGAGACCCAGTACTTC. Translating it yields CASSQDLSGPETQYF.

CDR3 in DNA: TGTGCCAGCAGCCAAGGGGGAAGCGGCTACACCTTC. This sequence encodes CASSQGGSGYTF. The chain has TRBV7-9 and TRBJ1-2; D is perhaps TRBD1 (6 bases). Trimming cost V 5 bases and J 8 bases, with 12 bases left between them. Germline V gene lookup returns CDR1 SEHNR and CDR2 FQNEAQ (reference sequence). CDR3 size: 12 residues.

The gene calls are TRBV4-1 and TRBJ1-1; no reliable D call. Germline V gives CDR1 MGHRA, CDR2 YSYEKL. The CDR3 is 15 amino acids. V was clipped by 0 bases and J by 4 bases, with 12 bases between them. CDR3: CASSQDSRGRTEAFF. The CDR3 nucleotides are TGCGCCAGCAGCCAAGATTCCCGTGGCCGCACTGAAGCTTTCTTT.

The chain recombines TRBV6-6 with TRBJ2-1, with 9 bases lining up with TRBD2. The CDR3 loop spans 15 amino acids. V trimming: 8 bases; J trimming: 4 bases; junction bases outside the gene matches: 9. The germline gives CDR1 MNHNY, CDR2 SVGAGI (reference sequence). CDR3 region: CASAHRTSAYNEQFF. The DNA of the CDR3 is TGTGCCAGCGCTCATCGGACTAGCGCATACAATGAGCAGTTCTTC.

V usage is TRBV4-2 and J usage is TRBJ2-7; tentative D call: TRBD2 (6 bases). V shed 4 bases and J shed 4 bases, with 20 bases lying between them. The germline gives CDR1 LGHNA, CDR2 YNFKEQ. The CDR3 extends over 16 amino acids. The DNA for the CDR3 is TGTGCCAGCAGCCTCATTGGGGGGAGCGGGCTTTACGAGCAGTACTTC. Residues: CASSLIGGSGLYEQYF.

This clone was counted once. The CDR3 nucleotides are TGTGCCAGCAGCCAAGTTATTATAGATACGCAGTATTTT. Encoded protein: CASSQVIIDTQYF. The rearrangement links TRBV4-2 to TRBJ2-3; D remains ambiguous. This CDR3 spans 13 amino acids. With 1 base removed from V and 5 bases from J, the gap between germline ends came to 7 bases. CDR1 is LGHNA, CDR2 YNFKEQ, per germline.

The gene calls are TRBV11-3 and TRBJ2-1; D remains unclear. V lost 2 bases and J 8 bases, leaving 4 bases between the germline ends. Germline-derived CDR1 and CDR2 are SGHNT and YENEEA. The length of the CDR3 is 11 residues. DNA of the CDR3: TGTGCCAGCAGCTTACGTGATGAGCAGTTCTTC. This translates into CASSLRDEQFF.

The chain links TRBV5-6 to TRBJ2-3; D not certain. This CDR3 has 12 amino acids. From germline, CDR1 is SGHDT and CDR2 YYEEEE. V was cut by 0 bases and J by 9 bases, with 8 bases left in between. The CDR3, as DNA: TGTGCCAGCAGCTTGGAAAGCGACACGCAGTATTTT. This sequence encodes CASSLESDTQYF. Full variable domain (remainder filled in from reference TRBV5-6 and TRBJ2-3): DAGVTQSPTHLIKTRGQQVTLRCSPKSGHDTVSWYQQALGQGPQFIFQYYEEEERQRGNFPDRFSGHQFPNYSSELNVNALLLGDSALYLCASSLESDTQYFGPGTRLTVL.

The chain combines TRBV18 with TRBJ1-4; TRBD1 aligns across 7 bases. The CDR3 consists of 15 residues. Germline V CDR1 and CDR2: KGHSH, LQKENI. V shed 5 bases, J shed 1 base, and the junction held 4 bases outside the gene matches. Here the CDR3 DNA reads TGTGCCAGCTCAGGTCGACAGGGAACTAATGAAAAACTGTTTTTT. This gives the protein CASSGRQGTNEKLFF.

J is TRBJ1-1 and V is TRBV6-1; TRBD1 aligns across 9 bases. Germline trimming cut 6 bases from V and 7 bases from J; bases unmatched to any gene: 3. The CDR3 runs to 12 residues. In germline, CDR1 is MNHNS, CDR2 SASEGT. CDR3 in amino acids: CASSLGQGEAFF. CDR3 sequence (DNA): TGTGCCAGCAGCTTGGGACAGGGTGAAGCTTTCTTT.

The CDR3 coding sequence is TGTGCTAGTGGTTTGGGAGAGGCAGCTTTCTTT. Residues: CASGLGEAAFF. The rearrangement uses TRBV12-5 and TRBJ1-1; D ambiguous. This CDR3 has 11 amino acids. Germline V gives CDR1 LGHNT, CDR2 FRNRAP. The germline V and J ends were trimmed by 1 base and 10 bases, with 7 bases remaining between them.

This clone has a single count. The rearrangement links TRBV30 to TRBJ2-4; possible D gene TRBD1, 6 bases. CDR3 length: 12 residues. Between the trimmed V and J ends, which lost 4 bases and 7 bases, there was a span of 11 bases. Germline V gene data show CDR1 as GTSNPN and CDR2 as SVGIG (reference sequence). CDR3 nucleotides: TGTGCCTGGAAATGGGACAAGAACATTCAGTACTTC. It yields the protein CAWKWDKNIQYF. Variable domain in full (rest from reference TRBV30 and TRBJ2-4): SQTIHQWPATLVQPVGSPLSLECTVEGTSNPNLYWYRQAAGRGLQLLFYSVGIGQISSEVPQNLSASRPQDRQFILSSKKLLLSDSGFYLCAWKWDKNIQYFGAGTRLSVL.

CDR3 DNA sequence: TGTGCCAGCAGCTACAGGGGGGTTTCCGGAAACACCATATATTTT. It specifies CASSYRGVSGNTIYF. This chain uses TRBV27 with TRBJ1-3; 8 bases match TRBD1. Trimming removed 6 bases from V and 4 bases from J; junction bases left unmatched: 8. There are 15 residues in the CDR3. CDR1 MNHEY and CDR2 SMNVEV come from the germline V gene (reference sequence).

The CDR3, as DNA: TGTGCCTGGAGTGTGGCTTCAGATACGCAGTATTTT. It encodes CAWSVASDTQYF. The rearrangement uses TRBV30 and TRBJ2-3; D gene ambiguous. The CDR3 consists of 12 residues. Germline values: CDR1 GTSNPN, CDR2 SVGIG (reference sequence). The ends were cut back, 0 bases at V and 4 bases at J, with 5 bases in the middle.

The chain uses TRBV27 and TRBJ2-1; TRBD2 aligns across 14 bases. V shed 4 bases and J 7 bases; nucleotides not matched to a gene: 9. This CDR3 spans 17 amino acids. Per the germline V gene, CDR1 is MNHEY and CDR2 is SMNVEV (reference sequence). This chain's CDR3 is CASSSSLRTSGGNEQFF. CDR3 DNA: TGTGCCAGCAGTTCTTCACTTAGGACTAGCGGGGGGAATGAGCAGTTCTTC.

The chain recombines TRBV7-9 with TRBJ1-2; tentatively, D is TRBD1 (5 bases). V was clipped by 1 base and J by 4 bases, with 10 bases between them. This CDR3 comprises 14 residues. Germline V gives CDR1 SEHNR, CDR2 FQNEAQ (reference sequence). The CDR3 region is CASSLESGGYGYTF. Here the CDR3 DNA reads TGTGCCAGCAGCTTAGAATCGGGGGGCTATGGCTACACCTTC.